Below, 5 T cell receptor beta chains from the same sample are listed, as sequenced in a study of blood T cell repertoires in COVID-19. Data came from immunoSEQ multiplex PCR; TCRdb stores just in-frame clones and leaves some out. The repertoire holds around 300,000 clones, with 70% to 90% as singletons. The sequencing input was peripheral blood. The receptor source for this set is a woman aged 70-85 years with acute or convalescent COVID-19.

The genes are TRBV20-1 and TRBJ1-1; 10 bases agree with TRBD1. The CDR3 is made up of 11 amino acids. Trimming took 1 base from V and 11 from J; bases not matched to a gene: 1. Germline V gene lookup returns CDR1 DFQATT and CDR2 SNEGSKA (reference sequence). This CDR3 is CSARGGQGAFF. The CDR3 nucleotides read TGCAGTGCTAGAGGGGGACAGGGGGCTTTCTTT.

Here the CDR3 DNA reads TGCAGTGCTAGAGCATCCTACGAGCAGTACTTC. It yields the protein CSARASYEQYF. This chain connects TRBV20-1 to TRBJ2-7; D is unclear. In germline, CDR1 is DFQATT, CDR2 SNEGSKA (reference sequence). Trimming took 1 base from V and 1 from J, leaving 2 bases between them. The CDR3 has 11 amino acids.

This chain's CDR3 is CASRLPGVRGGYTF. In nucleotides, the CDR3 is TGTGCCAGCAGGTTACCTGGGGTCCGGGGTGGCTACACCTTC. The chain employs TRBV5-6 and TRBJ1-2; D remains unclear. The V gene's germline CDR1 is SGHDT and CDR2 YYEEEE. The CDR3 contains 14 residues. V dropped 5 bases and J dropped 7 bases, with 18 bases sitting between them.

This clone was seen more than once but under ten times. V usage is TRBV5-8 and J usage is TRBJ1-3, with a tentative D call TRBD1 (5 bases). Germline CDR1 SGHTS, CDR2 YDEGEE. Trimming cost V 4 bases and J 0 bases, with 20 bases left between them. CDR3 length equals 18 residues. As DNA, the CDR3 is TGTGCCAGCAGCCGCAGGGTCGGAACAGTCCTCTCTGGAAACACCATATATTTT. Its protein product is CASSRRVGTVLSGNTIYF.

The chain carries TRBV29-1 and TRBJ1-1, with a weak D call TRBD1 (5 bases). CDR3 length equals 12 residues. Germline V gene sequence: CDR1 SQVTM, CDR2 ANQGSEA. V was trimmed by 7 bases and J by 1 base, leaving 10 bases between them. CDR3 nucleotide sequence: TGCAGCGCCGATAGGGGGAACACTGAAGCTTTCTTT. This codes for CSADRGNTEAFF.